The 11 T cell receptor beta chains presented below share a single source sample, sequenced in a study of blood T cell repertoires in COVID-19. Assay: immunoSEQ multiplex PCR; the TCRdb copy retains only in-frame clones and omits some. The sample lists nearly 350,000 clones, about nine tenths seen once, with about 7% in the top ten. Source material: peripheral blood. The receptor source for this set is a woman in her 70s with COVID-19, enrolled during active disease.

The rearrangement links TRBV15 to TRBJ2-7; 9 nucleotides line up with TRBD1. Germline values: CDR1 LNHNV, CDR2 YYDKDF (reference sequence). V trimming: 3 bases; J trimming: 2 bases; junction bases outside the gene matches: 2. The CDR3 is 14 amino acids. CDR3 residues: CATSRDRGPYEQYF. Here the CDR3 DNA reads TGTGCCACCAGCAGGGACAGGGGACCCTACGAGCAGTACTTC.

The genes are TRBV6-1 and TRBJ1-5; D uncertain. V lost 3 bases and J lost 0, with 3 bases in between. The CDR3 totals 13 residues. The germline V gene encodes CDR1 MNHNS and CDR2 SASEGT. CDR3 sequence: CASSDISNQPQHF. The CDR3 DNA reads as TGTGCCAGCAGTGATATTAGCAATCAGCCCCAGCATTTT.

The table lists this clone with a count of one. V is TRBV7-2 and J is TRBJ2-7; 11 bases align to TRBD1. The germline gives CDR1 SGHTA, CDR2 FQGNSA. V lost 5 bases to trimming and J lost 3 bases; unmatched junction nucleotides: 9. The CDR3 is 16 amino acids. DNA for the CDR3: TGTGCCAGCAGCCTCCCCTGGACAGGGGGCATCTACGAGCAGTACTTC. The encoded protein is CASSLPWTGGIYEQYF. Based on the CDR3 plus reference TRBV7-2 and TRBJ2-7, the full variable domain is GAGVSQSPSNKVTEKGKDVELRCDPISGHTALYWYRQSLGQGLEFLIYFQGNSAPDKSGLPSDRFSAERTGGSVSTLTIQRTQQEDSAVYLCASSLPWTGGIYEQYFGPGTRLTVT.

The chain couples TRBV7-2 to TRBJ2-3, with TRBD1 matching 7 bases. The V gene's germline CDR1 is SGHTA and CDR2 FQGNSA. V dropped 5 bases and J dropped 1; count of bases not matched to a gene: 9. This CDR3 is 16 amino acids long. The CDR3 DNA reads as TGTGCCAGCAGCCCCGCCGGGACAGACCGCACAGATACGCAGTATTTT. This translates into CASSPAGTDRTDTQYF.

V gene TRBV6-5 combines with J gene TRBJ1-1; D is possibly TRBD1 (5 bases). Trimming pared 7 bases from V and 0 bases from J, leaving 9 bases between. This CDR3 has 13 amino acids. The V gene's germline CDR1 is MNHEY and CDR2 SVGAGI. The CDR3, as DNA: TGTGCCAGCACTATACAGGTGAACACTGAAGCTTTCTTT. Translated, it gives CASTIQVNTEAFF.

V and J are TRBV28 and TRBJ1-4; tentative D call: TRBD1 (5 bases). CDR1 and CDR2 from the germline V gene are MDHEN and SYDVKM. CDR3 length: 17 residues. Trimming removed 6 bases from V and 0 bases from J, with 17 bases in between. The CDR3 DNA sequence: TGTGCCAGCAGCCAAAGGGGAAGGCGAACAACTAATGAAAAACTGTTTTTT. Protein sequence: CASSQRGRRTTNEKLFF.

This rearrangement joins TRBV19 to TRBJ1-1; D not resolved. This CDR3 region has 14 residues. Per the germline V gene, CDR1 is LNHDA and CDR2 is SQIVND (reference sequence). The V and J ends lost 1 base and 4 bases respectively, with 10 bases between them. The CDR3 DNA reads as TGTGCCAGTAGTATAGCTGGGCTAAGCACTGAAGCTTTCTTT. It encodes CASSIAGLSTEAFF.

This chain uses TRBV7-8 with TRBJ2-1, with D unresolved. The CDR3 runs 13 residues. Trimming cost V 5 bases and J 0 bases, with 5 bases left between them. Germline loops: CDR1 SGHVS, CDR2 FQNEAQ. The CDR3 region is CASSLVSYNEQFF. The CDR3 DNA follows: TGTGCCAGCAGCCTCGTCTCCTACAATGAGCAGTTCTTC.

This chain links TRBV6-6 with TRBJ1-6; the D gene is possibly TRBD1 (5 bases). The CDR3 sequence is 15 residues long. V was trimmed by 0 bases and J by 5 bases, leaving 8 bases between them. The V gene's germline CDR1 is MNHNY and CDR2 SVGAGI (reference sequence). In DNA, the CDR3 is TGTGCCAGCAGTTACTCAGGGACTAATAATTCACCCCTCCACTTT. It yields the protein CASSYSGTNNSPLHF.

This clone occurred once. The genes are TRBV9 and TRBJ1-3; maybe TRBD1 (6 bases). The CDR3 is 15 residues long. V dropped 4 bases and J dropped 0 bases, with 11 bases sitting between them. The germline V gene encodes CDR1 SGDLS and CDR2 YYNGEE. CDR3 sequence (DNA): TGTGCCAGCAGCCCACAGGGTGCCTCTGGAAACACCATATATTTT. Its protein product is CASSPQGASGNTIYF.

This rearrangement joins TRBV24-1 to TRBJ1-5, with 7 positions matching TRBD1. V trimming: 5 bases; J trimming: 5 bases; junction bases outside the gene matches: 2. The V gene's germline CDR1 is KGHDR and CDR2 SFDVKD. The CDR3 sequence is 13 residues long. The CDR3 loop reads CATSVRGDQPQHF. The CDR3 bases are TGTGCCACCAGTGTCAGGGGGGATCAGCCCCAGCATTTT.